Each of the 20 T cell receptor beta chains below was sequenced from the same sample in a study of identical twins. MiXCR, run by TCRdb on the 5' RACE reads, gives a single entry per CDR3 protein. The sample contains about 220,000 distinct CDR3 sequences, more than 6.5% of which appear only once. These data were also filed under a second study, of yellow fever vaccine responses in identical twins.

The sample comprised memory (CD45RO+) T cells sorted from blood. These receptors were taken from a woman between 18 and 30 years old in good health.

The rearrangement joins TRBV6-2 or TRBV6-3 to TRBJ2-2, with TRBD2 identical over 9 bases. The CDR3 is 15 amino acids. Trimming took 2 bases from V and 5 from J; bases not matched to a gene: 3. From germline, CDR1 is MNHEY and CDR2 SVGEGT. The CDR3 bases are TGTGCCAGCAGTTACATAGCGGGAGTAACCGGGGAGCTGTTTTTT. It translates to CASSYIAGVTGELFF.

Only a few counts were recorded for this clonotype. This rearrangement joins TRBV10-3 to TRBJ2-3; 8 nucleotides align to TRBD1. V was clipped by 3 bases and J by 4 bases; unmatched bases: 6. The CDR3 has 15 residues. Germline values: CDR1 ENHRY, CDR2 SYGVKD. CDR3 amino acids: CAISERPGGADTQYF. In nucleotides, the CDR3 is TGTGCCATCAGTGAACGGCCAGGGGGCGCAGATACGCAGTATTTT.

This clonotype has at least ten counts. The chain uses TRBV4-2 and TRBJ2-5; 9 bases agree with TRBD2. This CDR3 has 14 residues. V lost 3 bases and J lost 4; bases outside the gene matches: 3. Germline-derived CDR1 and CDR2 are LGHNA and YNFKEQ. The CDR3 DNA reads TGTGCCAGCAGCCAGGTGCGGGAGGGAGAGACCCAGTACTTC. The encoded protein is CASSQVREGETQYF.

This clonotype was counted many times. The chain has TRBV27 and TRBJ2-7; D gene unclear. CDR1 MNHEY and CDR2 SMNVEV come from the germline V gene (reference sequence). The CDR3 totals 16 residues. V was pared by 5 bases and J by 4 bases, with 21 bases between. CDR3 DNA: TGTGCCAGCAGTCCATTGACCCGGGCCACCAGGTACGAGCAGTACTTC. Translating it yields CASSPLTRATRYEQYF.

The chain links TRBV6-6 to TRBJ2-7; D is unclear. From germline, CDR1 is MNHNY and CDR2 SVGAGI (reference sequence). The CDR3 covers 11 residues. V was shortened by 6 bases and J by 3 bases, with 6 bases between the two germline ends. The CDR3 spells CASRMNYEQYF. In nucleotides, the CDR3 is TGTGCCAGCAGGATGAACTACGAGCAGTACTTC.

Ten or more counts support this clonotype. No conserved phenylalanine or tryptophan ends this CDR3, so it is likely a read error. No DNA is shown, since the ends of the CDR3 on it are uncertain; the CDR3 is the one TCRdb lists. The chain has TRBV29-1 and TRBJ2-1; the table's D call TRBD1 went unverified against the DNA. Including both end residues, the CDR3 is 11 amino acids long. Germline loops: CDR1 SQVTM, CDR2 ANQGSEA. CDR3: CSAGWWDRLYI.

This clonotype has at least ten counts. The CDR3 spells CASSLSRVEYEQYF. In DNA form, the CDR3 reads TGTGCCAGCAGCTTATCCCGAGTCGAGTACGAGCAGTACTTC. This rearrangement joins TRBV7-9 to TRBJ2-7; D is ambiguous. The CDR3 runs to 14 residues. Germline loops: CDR1 SEHNR, CDR2 FQNEAQ (reference sequence). The germline V and J ends were trimmed by 2 bases and 4 bases, with 12 bases remaining between them. Full variable domain (missing parts from reference TRBV7-9 and TRBJ2-7): DTGVSQNPRHKITKRGQNVTFRCDPISEHNRLYWYRQTLGQGPEFLTYFQNEAQLEKSRLLSDRFSAERPKGSFSTLEIQRTEQGDSAMYLCASSLSRVEYEQYFGPGTRLTVT.

This clonotype was recorded a few times. V and J are TRBV25-1 and TRBJ1-4; possibly TRBD1 for D (6 bases). The V and J ends lost 1 base and 6 bases respectively, with 12 bases between them. The CDR3 contains 15 residues. The germline V gene has CDR1 MGHDK and CDR2 SYGVNS. The CDR3 region has the DNA TGTGCCAGCAGTGAATCCGGACAGACCCATGAAAAACTGTTTTTT. This sequence encodes CASSESGQTHEKLFF.

The chain couples TRBV11-1 to TRBJ2-7, with D hard to call. Germline CDR1 reads SGHAT; CDR2 reads FQDESV (reference sequence). Trimming removed 0 bases at V and 5 bases at J, with 8 bases between. The CDR3 sequence is 13 residues long. CDR3 region: CASSLAPLNEQYF. The DNA for the CDR3 is TGTGCCAGCAGCTTAGCCCCATTAAACGAGCAGTACTTC.

This clonotype was counted at least ten times. The chain employs TRBV4-3 and TRBJ1-2, with D possibly matching TRBD1 (6 bases). The CDR3 is 15 amino acids. Between the trimmed V and J ends, which lost 0 bases and 3 bases, there was a span of 11 bases. Germline CDR1 LGHNA, CDR2 YSLEER. The CDR3 protein is CASSQEHRVDYGYTF. The CDR3 DNA follows: TGCGCCAGCAGCCAAGAACACAGGGTGGACTATGGCTACACCTTC.

This sequence joins TRBV5-1 and TRBJ1-6; D gene ambiguous. The germline V gene has CDR1 SGHRS and CDR2 YFSETQ. Trimming shortened V by 2 bases and J by 8 bases, and 14 bases separated the two germline ends. The CDR3 is 15 amino acids. CDR3 sequence reads: CASSLRTVQDSPLHF. The CDR3 DNA is TGCGCCAGCAGCTTACGGACGGTTCAGGATTCACCCCTCCACTTT.

This clonotype was seen only a few times. The rearrangement uses TRBV30 and TRBJ2-7; TRBD1 aligns across 8 bases. The germline V gene encodes CDR1 GTSNPN and CDR2 SVGIG (reference sequence). The CDR3 has 11 residues. Trimming at V came to 8 bases and at J to 5 bases, leaving 5 bases not matched to a gene. The DNA of the CDR3 is TGTGCCGGACTGGACAGGGACGAGCAGTACTTC. Translating gives CAGLDRDEQYF.

This clonotype has only a few counts. The J gene is TRBJ1-5, the V gene TRBV7-2; D not resolved. Per germline, CDR1 SGHTA and CDR2 FQGNSA. V lost 1 base and J 0 bases, leaving 7 bases between the germline ends. The CDR3 loop spans 15 amino acids. This CDR3 reads CASSLDPYSNQPQHF. CDR3 sequence (DNA): TGTGCCAGCAGCTTAGATCCGTATAGCAATCAGCCCCAGCATTTT.

This CDR3 reads CSADLGGPADTQYF. Here the CDR3 DNA reads TGCAGTGCTGATTTGGGGGGGCCGGCAGATACGCAGTATTTT. The chain recombines TRBV20-1 with TRBJ2-3, with D possibly being TRBD2 (7 bases). The ends were cut back, 5 bases at V and 4 bases at J, with 16 bases in the middle. The CDR3 runs 14 residues. Per the germline V gene, CDR1 is DFQATT and CDR2 is SNEGSKA (reference sequence).

The chain links TRBV6-6 to TRBJ2-3; no clear D. CDR1 is MNHNY, CDR2 SVGAGI, per germline (reference sequence). CDR3 size: 12 residues. V lost 0 bases and J 6 bases, leaving 4 bases between the germline ends. CDR3 protein: CASSYSSDTQYF. In DNA form, the CDR3 reads TGTGCCAGCAGTTACTCGTCGGATACGCAGTATTTT.

The rearrangement joins TRBV6-4 to TRBJ2-3; no definite D call. The CDR3 covers 13 residues. V was clipped by 6 bases and J by 6 bases, with 13 bases between them. The germline gives CDR1 MRHNA, CDR2 SNTAGT. CDR3 DNA: TGTGCCAGCAGCCCCGAAGGAAGGGATACGCAGTATTTT. It yields the protein CASSPEGRDTQYF.

The CDR3 protein is CASSVTNNYGYTF. In DNA form, the CDR3 reads TGTGCCAGCAGCGTAACAAATAACTATGGCTACACCTTC. This chain joins TRBV2 and TRBJ1-2; D gene uncertain. This CDR3 region has 13 residues. Between the trimmed V and J ends, which lost 6 bases and 1 base, there was a span of 9 bases. Germline V lookup: CDR1 SNHLY, CDR2 FYNNEI. The full variable domain, in which reference TRBV2 and TRBJ1-2 provide the parts outside the CDR3, is EPEVTQTPSHQVTQMGQEVILRCVPISNHLYFYWYRQILGQKVEFLVSFYNNEISEKSEIFDDQFSVERPDGSNFTLKIRSTKLEDSAMYFCASSVTNNYGYTFGSGTRLTVV.

The genes are TRBV20-1 and TRBJ2-7; 7 bases are shared with TRBD1. CDR3 length equals 13 residues. The V and J ends lost 3 bases and 4 bases, in that order; junction bases with no gene match: 6. CDR1 is DFQATT, CDR2 SNEGSKA, per germline (reference sequence). The CDR3 region has the DNA TGCAGTGCTAGGGGGACAGCCGCTTACGAGCAGTACTTC. Protein: CSARGTAAYEQYF.

J is TRBJ2-7 and V is TRBV20-1; either TRBD1 or TRBD2 may supply D (6 bases each). Germline CDR1 DFQATT, CDR2 SNEGSKA (reference sequence). With 3 bases removed from V and 5 bases from J, the gap between germline ends came to 11 bases. This CDR3 comprises 12 residues. The CDR3 nucleotides read TGCAGTGCTAGGGTACGGGGGCACGAGCAGTACTTC. Translating gives CSARVRGHEQYF.

This chain connects TRBV7-8 to TRBJ2-1; the D is unclear. Germline assignment: CDR1 SGHVS and CDR2 FQNEAQ. The germline V and J ends were trimmed by 2 bases and 1 base, with 9 bases remaining between them. The CDR3 contains 15 residues. The CDR3 nucleotides read TGTGCCAGCAGCTTATGGGAAGGATCCTACAATGAGCAGTTCTTC. This encodes CASSLWEGSYNEQFF.